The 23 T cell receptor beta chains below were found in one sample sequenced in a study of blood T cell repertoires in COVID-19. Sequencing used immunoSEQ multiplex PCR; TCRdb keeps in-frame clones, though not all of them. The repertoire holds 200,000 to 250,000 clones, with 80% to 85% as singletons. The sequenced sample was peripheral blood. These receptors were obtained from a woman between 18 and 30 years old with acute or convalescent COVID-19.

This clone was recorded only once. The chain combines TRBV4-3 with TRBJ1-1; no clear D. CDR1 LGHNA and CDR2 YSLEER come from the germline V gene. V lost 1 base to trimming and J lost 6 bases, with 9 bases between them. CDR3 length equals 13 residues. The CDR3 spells CASSQVEGSEAFF. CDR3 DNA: TGCGCCAGCAGCCAAGTCGAGGGCTCTGAAGCTTTCTTT.

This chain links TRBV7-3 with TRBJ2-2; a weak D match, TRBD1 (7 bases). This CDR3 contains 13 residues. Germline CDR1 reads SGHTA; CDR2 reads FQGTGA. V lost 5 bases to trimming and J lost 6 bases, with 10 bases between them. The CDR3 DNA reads TGTGCCAGCAGCCCCAGGGGGGCCGGGGAGCTGTTTTTT. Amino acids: CASSPRGAGELFF.

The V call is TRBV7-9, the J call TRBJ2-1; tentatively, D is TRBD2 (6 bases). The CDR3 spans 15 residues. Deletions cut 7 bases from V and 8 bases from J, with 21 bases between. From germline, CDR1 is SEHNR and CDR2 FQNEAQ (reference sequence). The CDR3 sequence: CASTRAGKTRDEQFF. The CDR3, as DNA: TGTGCCAGCACCCGGGCGGGAAAGACACGGGATGAGCAGTTCTTC. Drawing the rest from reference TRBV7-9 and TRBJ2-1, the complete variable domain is DTGVSQNPRHKITKRGQNVTFRCDPISEHNRLYWYRQTLGQGPEFLTYFQNEAQLEKSRLLSDRFSAERPKGSFSTLEIQRTEQGDSAMYLCASTRAGKTRDEQFFGPGTRLTVL.

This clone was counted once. CDR3 DNA: TGTGCCAGCAGCTTACCCGACCGGGACAGTGAAGCTTTCTTT. It translates to CASSLPDRDSEAFF. The chain employs TRBV7-8 and TRBJ1-1; 7 bases are shared with TRBD1. CDR1 and CDR2 (germline): SGHVS, FQNEAQ. This CDR3 spans 14 amino acids. J lost 7 bases, V lost 2 bases, and 7 bases had no gene match.

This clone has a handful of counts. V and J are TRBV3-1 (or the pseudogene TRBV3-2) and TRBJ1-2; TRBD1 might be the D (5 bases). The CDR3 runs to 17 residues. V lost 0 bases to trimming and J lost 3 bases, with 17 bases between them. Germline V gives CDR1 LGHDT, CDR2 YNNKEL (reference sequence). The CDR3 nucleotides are TGTGCCAGCAGCCAAGATACTGGATGGGGCGCTCACTATGGCTACACCTTC. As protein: CASSQDTGWGAHYGYTF.

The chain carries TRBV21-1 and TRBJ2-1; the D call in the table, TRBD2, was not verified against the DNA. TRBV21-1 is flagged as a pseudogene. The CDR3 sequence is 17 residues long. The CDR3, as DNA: TGTGCCAGCAGCAAAGGGGGGACGGGAGGGCCAAGCAATGAGCAGTTCTTC. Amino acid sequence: CASSKGGTGGPSNEQFF.

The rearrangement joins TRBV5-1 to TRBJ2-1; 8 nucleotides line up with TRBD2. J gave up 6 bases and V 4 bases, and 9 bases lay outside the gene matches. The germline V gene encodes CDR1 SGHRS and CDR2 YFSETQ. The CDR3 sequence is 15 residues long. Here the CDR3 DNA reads TGCGCCAGCAGCAATATAGCGGGAACTACCAATGAGCAGTTCTTC. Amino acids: CASSNIAGTTNEQFF. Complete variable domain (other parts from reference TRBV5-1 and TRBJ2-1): KAGVTQTPRYLIKTRGQQVTLSCSPISGHRSVSWYQQTPGQGLQFLFEYFSETQRNKGNFPGRFSGRQFSNSRSEMNVSTLELGDSALYLCASSNIAGTTNEQFFGPGTRLTVL.

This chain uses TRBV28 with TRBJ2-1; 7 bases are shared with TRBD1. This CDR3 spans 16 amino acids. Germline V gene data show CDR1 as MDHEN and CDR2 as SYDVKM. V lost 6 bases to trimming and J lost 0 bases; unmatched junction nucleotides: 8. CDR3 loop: CASSRPGQSSYNEQFF. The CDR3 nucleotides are TGTGCCAGCAGCCGACCGGGACAGAGCTCCTACAATGAGCAGTTCTTC.

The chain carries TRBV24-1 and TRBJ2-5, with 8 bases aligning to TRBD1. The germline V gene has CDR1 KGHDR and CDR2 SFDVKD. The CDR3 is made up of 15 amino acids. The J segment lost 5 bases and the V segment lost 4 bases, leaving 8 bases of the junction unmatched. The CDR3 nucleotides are TGTGCCACCAGTGAGCCCGACAGGGGAGGCGAGACCCAGTACTTC. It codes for CATSEPDRGGETQYF.

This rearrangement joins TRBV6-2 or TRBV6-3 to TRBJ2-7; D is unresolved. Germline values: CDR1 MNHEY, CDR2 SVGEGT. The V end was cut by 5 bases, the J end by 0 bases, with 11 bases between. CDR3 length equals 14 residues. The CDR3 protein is CASSPDTSSYEQYF. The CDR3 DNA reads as TGTGCCAGCAGTCCCGACACGAGCTCCTACGAGCAGTACTTC.

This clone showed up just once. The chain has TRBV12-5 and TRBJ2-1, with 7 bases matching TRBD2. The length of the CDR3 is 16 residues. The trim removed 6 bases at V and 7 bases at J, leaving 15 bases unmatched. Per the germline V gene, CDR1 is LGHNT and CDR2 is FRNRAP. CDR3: CASGAGSGIFGNEQFF. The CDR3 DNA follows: TGTGCTAGTGGCGCAGGGAGCGGGATCTTTGGGAATGAGCAGTTCTTC. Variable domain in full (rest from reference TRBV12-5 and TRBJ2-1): DARVTQTPRHKVTEMGQEVTMRCQPILGHNTVFWYRQTMMQGLELLAYFRNRAPLDDSGMPKDRFSAEMPDATLATLKIQPSEPRDSAVYFCASGAGSGIFGNEQFFGPGTRLTVL.

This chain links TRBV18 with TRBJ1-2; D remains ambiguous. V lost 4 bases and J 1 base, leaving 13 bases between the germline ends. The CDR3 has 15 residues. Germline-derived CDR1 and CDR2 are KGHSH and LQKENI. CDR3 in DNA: TGTGCCAGCTCACAGGACGGACTCCTTAACTATGGCTACACCTTC. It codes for CASSQDGLLNYGYTF.

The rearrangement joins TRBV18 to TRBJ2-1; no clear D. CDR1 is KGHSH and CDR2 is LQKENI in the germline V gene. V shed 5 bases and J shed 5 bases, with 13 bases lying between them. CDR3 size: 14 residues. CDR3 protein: CASSVYGPDNEQFF. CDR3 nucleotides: TGTGCCAGCTCAGTCTATGGTCCGGACAATGAGCAGTTCTTC.

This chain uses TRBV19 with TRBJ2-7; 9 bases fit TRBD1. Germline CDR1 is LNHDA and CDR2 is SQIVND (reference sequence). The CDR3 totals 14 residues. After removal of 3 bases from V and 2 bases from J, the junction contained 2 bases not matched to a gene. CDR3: CASSITGGAYEQYF. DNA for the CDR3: TGTGCCAGTAGTATCACAGGGGGCGCCTACGAGCAGTACTTC.

CDR3 nucleotide sequence: TGTGCCACCATGACCAACCCGGGACAGGGGACCTACGAGCAGTACTTC. As protein: CATMTNPGQGTYEQYF. The V call is TRBV10-3, the J call TRBJ2-7; 10 nucleotides agree with TRBD1. The V gene's germline CDR1 is ENHRY and CDR2 SYGVKD. This CDR3 has 16 residues. J lost 2 bases, V lost 10 bases, and 14 bases had no gene match.

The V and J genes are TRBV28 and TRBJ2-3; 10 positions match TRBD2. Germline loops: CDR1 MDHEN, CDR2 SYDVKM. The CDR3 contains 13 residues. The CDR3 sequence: CGSGRTSTDTQYF. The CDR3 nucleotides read TGTGGTAGCGGGAGGACCTCCACAGATACGCAGTATTTT.

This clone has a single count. The CDR3 DNA sequence: TGTGCCAGCAGCCAGAACAATCAGCCCCAGCATTTT. Residues: CASSQNNQPQHF. The gene calls are TRBV13 and TRBJ1-5; D gene uncertain. The CDR3 loop spans 12 amino acids. The V end lost 5 bases, the J end lost 3 bases, and 5 bases lay between the germline ends. Germline values: CDR1 PRHDT, CDR2 FYEKMQ (reference sequence).

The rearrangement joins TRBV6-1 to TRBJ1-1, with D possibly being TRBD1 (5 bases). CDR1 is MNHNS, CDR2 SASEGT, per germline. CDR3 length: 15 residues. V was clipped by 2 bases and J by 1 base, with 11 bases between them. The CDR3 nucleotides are TGTGCCAGCAGTGAATTGGTCAGGGAGAACACTGAAGCTTTCTTT. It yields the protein CASSELVRENTEAFF.

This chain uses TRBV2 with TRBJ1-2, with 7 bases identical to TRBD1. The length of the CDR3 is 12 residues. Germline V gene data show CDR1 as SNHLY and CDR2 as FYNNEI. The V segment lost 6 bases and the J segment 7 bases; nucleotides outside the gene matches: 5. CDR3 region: CASRDRVVGYTF. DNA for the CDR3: TGTGCCAGCAGAGACAGGGTCGTTGGCTACACCTTC.

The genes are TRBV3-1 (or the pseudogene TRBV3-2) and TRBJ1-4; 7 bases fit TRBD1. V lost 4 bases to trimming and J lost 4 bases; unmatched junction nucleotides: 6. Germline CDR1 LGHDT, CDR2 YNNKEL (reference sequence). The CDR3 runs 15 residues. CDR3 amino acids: CASSPDRALNEKLFF. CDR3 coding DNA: TGTGCCAGCAGCCCCGACAGGGCGCTTAATGAAAAACTGTTTTTT.

Written as DNA, the CDR3 is TGTGCCAGCAGTTTAAGTGGACAGACTTCCACTAACTATGGCTACACCTTC. Translated, it gives CASSLSGQTSTNYGYTF. V is TRBV28 and J is TRBJ1-2; D is perhaps TRBD1 (6 bases). CDR3 length equals 17 residues. The germline CDR1 and CDR2 sequences are MDHEN and SYDVKM. V was shortened by 2 bases and J by 0 bases, with 16 bases between the two germline ends.

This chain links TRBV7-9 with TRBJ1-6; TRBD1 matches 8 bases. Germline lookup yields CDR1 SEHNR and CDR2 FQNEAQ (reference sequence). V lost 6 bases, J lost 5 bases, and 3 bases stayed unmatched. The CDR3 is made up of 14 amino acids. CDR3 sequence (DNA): TGTGCCAGCAGTCCGGACAGGGATAATTCACCCCTCCACTTT. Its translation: CASSPDRDNSPLHF.

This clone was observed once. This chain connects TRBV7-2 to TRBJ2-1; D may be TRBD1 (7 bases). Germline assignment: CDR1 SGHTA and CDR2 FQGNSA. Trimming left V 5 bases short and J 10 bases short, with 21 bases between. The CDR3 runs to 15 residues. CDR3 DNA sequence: TGTGCCAGCAGCCCCGAAGCAGGGGGGAGAGAGGAGCAGTTCTTC. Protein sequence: CASSPEAGGREEQFF. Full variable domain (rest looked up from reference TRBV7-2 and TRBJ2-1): GAGVSQSPSNKVTEKGKDVELRCDPISGHTALYWYRQSLGQGLEFLIYFQGNSAPDKSGLPSDRFSAERTGGSVSTLTIQRTQQEDSAVYLCASSPEAGGREEQFFGPGTRLTVL.